In its sample, the clone carrying this T cell receptor (beta chain) was seen once. As yet, its antigen is unknown. Its ends do not fully match the called genes, so a read error is possible. This sample was included in a study of tumor-infiltrating lymphocytes in primary liver carcinoma. General study points: Whereas tumor region pairs overlapped more, tumor-adjacent and tumor-blood pairs overlapped less.

Researchers generated TCR beta cDNA from roughly 520 ng of total RNA, relying on a constant-region primer. Amplification in three nested multiplex PCR rounds with slightly modified ARM-PCR gave rise to TCR beta libraries. Running around 10 cycles apiece, the first two PCR rounds relied on TRBV1-TRBV30 forward primers together with a C-beta reverse primer. TCRdb re-derived calls from the multiplex PCR reads in MiXCR, one entry per CDR3 protein. Of 300,000 to 350,000 distinct CDR3 sequences in the sample, 65% were seen once. Germline DNA was also extracted, and blood RNA derived from unsorted whole blood. Patients in the cohort were treatment-naive and living with chronic HBV infection. Before surgery, about 3.7 milliliters of EDTA blood were taken. The V gene's germline CDR1 is MNHEY and CDR2 SVGAGI. The CDR3 loop spans 13 amino acids.

The chain joins TRBV6-5 to TRBJ1-2; D is unclear. Sample: peripheral blood. The receptor was isolated from a man aged 40-49 years with primary liver carcinoma and hepatitis B virus infection. CDR3 amino acids: CANSYGVDYGYTF. The CDR3 DNA follows: TGTGCCAACAGTTACGGGGTGGACTATGGCTACACCTTC.